This is a list of T cell receptor beta chains from one sample in a study of T cells after posttransplantation cyclophosphamide. Only in-frame clones appear in the TCRdb table, and some are missing; sequencing was by immunoSEQ multiplex PCR. Altogether roughly 45,000 clones were found in the sample, and no singletons occur. The sequencing sample was made of PBMCs. These receptors all come from a man in his forties in good health, CMV-negative, and a related stem cell transplant donor. The CDR3 runs from the conserved cysteine through the conserved F or W. Each record gives: J gene, V gene, clone size, CDR3 length, D gene, CDR3 protein, CDR3 DNA. D genes are given only for firm matches. Sizes are listed as once, few, many or a size class.

>TRBJ1-1|TRBV27|many|16|TRBD1
CASSLLSGTGDTEAFF
TGTGCCAGCAGTTTATTGAGCGGGACAGGGGACACTGAAGCTTTCTTT
>TRBJ2-3|TRBV4-2|medium-sized|15|TRBD1
CASSQTRQGADTQYF
TGTGCCAGCAGCCAAACCAGACAGGGGGCAGATACGCAGTATTTT
>TRBJ1-2|TRBV7-8|many|15|.
CASSLWGDLAWGYTF
TGTGCCAGCAGCTTATGGGGAGACCTTGCCTGGGGCTACACCTTC
>TRBJ1-1|TRBV2|many|13|.
CASSPGDFTEAFF
TGTGCCAGCAGCCCAGGGGATTTCACTGAAGCTTTCTTT
>TRBJ1-5|TRBV2|many|15|.
CASSESRDWSQPQHF
TGTGCCAGCAGTGAATCGAGGGATTGGAGTCAGCCCCAGCATTTT
>TRBJ2-5|TRBV7-2|many|14|TRBD2
CASSQGTIQETQYF
TGTGCCAGCAGCCAAGGGACTATACAAGAGACCCAGTACTTC
>TRBJ2-7|TRBV5-1|many|15|.
CASSRLRDNSYEQYF
TGCGCCAGCAGCAGACTCCGGGACAACTCCTACGAGCAGTACTTC
>TRBJ2-1|TRBV4-1|many|13|.
CASSQGLDNEQFF
TGCGCCAGCAGCCAGGGACTCGACAATGAGCAGTTCTTC
>TRBJ2-1|TRBV5-8|many|15|TRBD2
CASSPGTSEYNEQFF
TGTGCCAGCAGCCCTGGGACTAGCGAATACAATGAGCAGTTCTTC
>TRBJ2-5|TRBV7-9|many|16|TRBD1
CASSSPGTGRHEAQYF
TGTGCCAGCAGCTCGCCCGGGACAGGTCGACATGAGGCCCAGTACTTC
>TRBJ2-7|TRBV7-8|many|16|TRBD1
CASSPFRDSFSYEQYF
TGTGCCAGCAGCCCTTTCCGGGACAGTTTTAGCTACGAGCAGTACTTC
>TRBJ1-1|TRBV7-9|many|15|TRBD1
CASSLTMTGPTEAFF
TGTGCCAGCAGCTTAACCATGACAGGGCCCACTGAAGCTTTCTTT
>TRBJ2-1|TRBV30|many|11|.
CVGRRYNEQFF
TGTGTGGGGCGGAGATACAATGAGCAGTTCTTC
>TRBJ1-4|TRBV5-1|many|14|.
CASSLGGSNEKLFF
TGCGCCAGCAGCTTGGGAGGGTCTAATGAAAAACTGTTTTTT
>TRBJ2-7|TRBV2|many|14|TRBD1
CASRNTGGAYEQYF
TGTGCCAGCAGAAACACAGGGGGAGCCTACGAGCAGTACTTC
>TRBJ2-1|TRBV5-6|many|16|.
CASSALGLKQFNEQFF
TGTGCCAGCAGCGCACTAGGACTAAAACAATTTAATGAGCAGTTCTTC
>TRBJ2-7|TRBV6-5|few|13|TRBD2
CASRAGPFYEQYF
TGTGCCAGCAGAGCGGGACCCTTCTACGAGCAGTACTTC